This TCR beta chain derives from a study of T-cell reconstitution after alpha-beta-depleted transplantation in children. The CDR3 totals 14 residues. In germline, CDR1 is SNHLY, CDR2 FYNNEI. Losses at the gene ends were 7 bases for V and 1 base for J; bases not matched to a gene: 4. Unique molecular identifiers tagged the TCRbeta library. TCRdb used MiXCR to reprocess the PCR reads, holding one entry per CDR3 protein. The sample has some 600,000 distinct CDR3 sequences; approximately 15% are singletons. The chain couples TRBV2 to TRBJ2-7; TRBD1 matches 10 bases. This TCR was recovered from a human donor who donated a stem cell graft to a child with acute myeloid leukemia. The material was PBMCs from the stem cell graft donor, obtained from the stem cell graft. The CDR3 here is CASTRTGGSYEQYF. CDR3 DNA sequence: TGTGCCAGCACGCGGACAGGGGGATCCTACGAGCAGTACTTC.